This is a list of T cell receptor beta chains from one sample in a study of cytomegalovirus exposure and HLA in healthy donors. Sequencing used immunoSEQ multiplex PCR; TCRdb keeps in-frame clones, though not all of them. The sample lists under 200,000 clones, around 80% seen once, with 0.5% to 0.55% in the top ten. Sequencing was carried out using PBMCs. The receptors come from a woman between 45 and 60 years old in good health and CMV-seronegative. The CDR3 runs from the conserved cysteine through the conserved F or W. Fields, in order: CDR3 length, J gene, D gene, clone size, V gene, CDR3 DNA, CDR3 protein. A D gene is named only where the DNA matches it firmly. Clone size appears in some rows only: once, few, many, or a class for an expanded clone.

14,TRBJ2-7,-,-,TRBV27,TGTGCCAGCAGTTTAAAAACAGGGCACTACGAGCAGTACTTC,CASSLKTGHYEQYF
14,TRBJ1-1,-,-,TRBV29-1,TGCAGCGCCTCCGTGAGGGTGGTGAACACTGAAGCTTTCTTT,CSASVRVVNTEAFF
13,TRBJ2-5,TRBD1,-,TRBV2,TGTGCCAGCAGTACAGGGGATACGACTACCCAGTACTTC,CASSTGDTTTQYF
15,TRBJ2-1,TRBD1,-,TRBV11-2,TGTGCCAGCAGGCATCCGGGACAGGGGTACAATGAGCAGTTCTTC,CASRHPGQGYNEQFF
12,TRBJ1-3,-,-,TRBV7-9,TGTGCCAGCAGCTTTCCCAGAAACACCATATATTTT,CASSFPRNTIYF
13,TRBJ2-7,-,-,TRBV21-1,TGTGCAGAGGGCGGACAGGAATCCTACGAGCAGTACTTC,CAEGGQESYEQYF
15,TRBJ2-3,TRBD1,-,TRBV2,TGTGCCAGCAGTGTCCTTGGGACAGCCACAGATACGCAGTATTTT,CASSVLGTATDTQYF
13,TRBJ2-3,-,-,TRBV21-1,TGTGCCAGCTCAAACAGGGGGCGGGATACGCAGTATTTT,CASSNRGRDTQYF
15,TRBJ2-7,TRBD1,-,TRBV6-5,TGTGCCAGCAGTCCGGGACAGGGGGCCGCCTACGAGCAGTACTTC,CASSPGQGAAYEQYF
11,TRBJ2-7,-,-,TRBV28,TGTGCCACCCAACAGTCCTACGAGCAGTACTTC,CATQQSYEQYF
13,TRBJ2-7,-,-,TRBV11-1,TGTGCCAGCAGCTTAGTGGCCTCGTACGAGCAGTACTTC,CASSLVASYEQYF
15,TRBJ1-5,-,-,TRBV7-2,TGTGCCAGCAGCTTATCCTCTACTCGCAATCAGCCCCAGCATTTT,CASSLSSTRNQPQHF
12,TRBJ2-7,TRBD2,-,TRBV2,TGTGCCAGCGAGACTAGCGTCTACGAGCAGTACTTC,CASETSVYEQYF
15,TRBJ2-7,-,once,TRBV7-9,TGTGCCAGCAGCAGGGGGGGCGGGAGCGAGTACGAGCAGTACTTC,CASSRGGGSEYEQYF
14,TRBJ1-2,-,-,TRBV19,TGTGCCAGTAGTTCCTACAGGGTTGGGTATGGCTACACCTTC,CASSSYRVGYGYTF
15,TRBJ2-1,TRBD1,-,TRBV6-4,TGTGCCAGCAGTCCGGGACAGGGCCTTTACAATGAGCAGTTCTTC,CASSPGQGLYNEQFF
15,TRBJ1-3,-,-,TRBV15,TGTGCCACCAGCAGACCGCGGAGAACCGGGAACACCATATATTTT,CATSRPRRTGNTIYF
16,TRBJ1-3,TRBD1,few,TRBV6-5,TGTGCCAGCAGTTACTCGGGGACAGTTTCTGGAAACACCATATATTTT,CASSYSGTVSGNTIYF
14,TRBJ1-3,-,once,TRBV19,TGTGCCAGTAGTAGACGGGGCTCTGGAAACACCATATATTTT,CASSRRGSGNTIYF
15,TRBJ1-5,-,-,TRBV4-1,TGCGCCAGCAGCCAAGATGGGGGACTTCCGAAGCCCCAGCATTTT,CASSQDGGLPKPQHF
14,TRBJ2-7,TRBD1,-,TRBV10-3,TGTGCCATCAGTGCCCGGGACAGGGGAGACGAGCAGTACTTC,CAISARDRGDEQYF
15,TRBJ2-7,TRBD1,-,TRBV28,TGTGCCAGCAGAAGTAGTGGACAGGGCACCTACGAGCAGTACTTC,CASRSSGQGTYEQYF
16,TRBJ2-7,-,once,TRBV21-1,TGTGCCAGCAGCAAAGTCGCGGGTGTGGGCTCCTACGAGCAGTACTTC,CASSKVAGVGSYEQYF
15,TRBJ2-3,TRBD2,-,TRBV2,TGTGCCAGCACCAGACTAGCGGGAACCACAGATACGCAGTATTTT,CASTRLAGTTDTQYF
13,TRBJ1-4,TRBD1,-,TRBV19,TGTGCCAGTGGGACAGGGGTCAATGAAAAACTGTTTTTT,CASGTGVNEKLFF
15,TRBJ2-7,TRBD2,-,TRBV9,TGTGCCAGCAGCGTAACCAGCGGGGGAGCCTACGAGCAGTACTTC,CASSVTSGGAYEQYF
18,TRBJ2-7,TRBD2,-,TRBV7-2,TGTGCCAGCACCCAGGGTAGCGGGAGGGCCGGAGGAGACTACGAGCAGTACTTC,CASTQGSGRAGGDYEQYF
13,TRBJ2-3,-,-,TRBV15,TGTGCCACCAGCTTCTGGGAGGAGGATACGCAGTATTTT,CATSFWEEDTQYF
13,TRBJ2-7,-,-,TRBV7-9,TGTGCCAGCAGCTTGGACTACGCCTACGAGCAGTACTTC,CASSLDYAYEQYF
15,TRBJ2-1,TRBD2,-,TRBV18,TGTGCCAGCTCACCAATGGCGGGGGTCTACAATGAGCAGTTCTTC,CASSPMAGVYNEQFF
16,TRBJ1-5,TRBD1,few,TRBV7-2,TGTGCCAGCAAGGGACAGGGAGGAGGTAGCAATCAGCCCCAGCATTTT,CASKGQGGGSNQPQHF
15,TRBJ2-6,-,-,TRBV18,TGTGCCAGCTCACCGCGATACTCTGGGGCCAACGTCCTGACTTTC,CASSPRYSGANVLTF
15,TRBJ2-7,TRBD1,-,TRBV6-5,TGTGCCAGCAGTTACCACACGGACAGGGGCTACGAGCAGTACTTC,CASSYHTDRGYEQYF
15,TRBJ2-3,TRBD2,-,TRBV4-3,TGCGCCAGCAGCCAGCGGGGGGGCTTAACAGATACGCAGTATTTT,CASSQRGGLTDTQYF
16,TRBJ1-5,-,few,TRBV27,TGTGCCAGCAGTTTCGAGCCCCCGGGCGGGAATCAGCCCCAGCATTTT,CASSFEPPGGNQPQHF
15,TRBJ2-1,-,-,TRBV19,TGTGCCAGTAGTGGGCTAGCCCTCGAGCACACTGAGCAGTTCTTC,CASSGLALEHTEQFF
15,TRBJ2-2,TRBD1,-,TRBV5-1,TGCGCCAGCAGCTCGGACAGGGTAAACACCGGGGAGCTGTTTTTT,CASSSDRVNTGELFF
15,TRBJ2-1,TRBD2,-,TRBV11-2,TGTGCCAGCAGGGTTTGGCGGGAGAATGACAATGAGCAGTTCTTC,CASRVWRENDNEQFF
13,TRBJ2-7,-,-,TRBV10-1,TGCGCCAGCAGTGAGTCGCCGGCAGGGTCGCAGTACTTC,CASSESPAGSQYF
13,TRBJ1-2,-,-,TRBV5-1,TGCGCCAGCAGCCCTAGGACAGACTATGGCTACACCTTC,CASSPRTDYGYTF
14,TRBJ2-5,-,-,TRBV18,TGTGCCAGCTCTCCCGTGGACAGTGCGGAGACCCAGTACTTC,CASSPVDSAETQYF
14,TRBJ2-2,TRBD1,-,TRBV27,TGTGCCAGCAGTTTTCGACAGGGGGCCGGGGAGCTGTTTTTT,CASSFRQGAGELFF
16,TRBJ2-5,TRBD1,-,TRBV30,TGTGCCTGGAGCCGGATACCGGGACAGGGTGGAGAGACCCAGTACTTC,CAWSRIPGQGGETQYF
18,TRBJ2-1,TRBD2,-,TRBV30,TGTGCCTGGAGTTATACCTCCCAGGGACTAGCGGGTCTCAATGAGCAGTTCTTC,CAWSYTSQGLAGLNEQFF
14,TRBJ2-7,TRBD1,-,TRBV7-2,TGTGCCAGCAGGGACAGGGGGCCCCCCTACGAGCAGTACTTC,CASRDRGPPYEQYF
14,TRBJ1-3,-,-,TRBV28,TGTGCCAGCAGTAACAGGGTTACTGGAAACACCATATATTTT,CASSNRVTGNTIYF
15,TRBJ2-5,TRBD2,-,TRBV5-1,TGCGCCAGCAGCCCCGGACTAGCGGAGGAAGAGACCCAGTACTTC,CASSPGLAEEETQYF
17,TRBJ2-7,TRBD2,-,TRBV28,TGTGCCACCGCGGGGGGGATTGGGCGGGAGGTCTCCTACGAGCAGTACTTC,CATAGGIGREVSYEQYF
13,TRBJ1-6,-,-,TRBV28,TGTGCCAGCAGTGAGGTTTATAATTCACCCCTCCACTTT,CASSEVYNSPLHF